This TCR beta chain originates from a study of OX40 agonist ivuxolimab in advanced cancers. Generated by immunoSEQ multiplex PCR, the TCRdb table keeps only in-frame clones and is missing some. The repertoire holds fewer than 90,000 clones, with around 83% as singletons. The CDR3 totals 16 residues. Germline V gene sequence: CDR1 SGDLS, CDR2 YYNGEE. V shed 2 bases and J 4 bases; nucleotides not matched to a gene: 6. The specimen was CD4+ or CD8+ T cells sorted from blood, collected in a trial of the OX40 agonist ivuxolimab. The chain uses TRBV9 and TRBJ2-5; 12 bases are shared with TRBD2. This TCR was recovered from an adult with an advanced solid tumor such as melanoma, head and neck, liver or kidney cancer. This chain's CDR3 is CASSVGRLAGAETQYF. CDR3 nucleotides: TGTGCCAGCAGCGTCGGGAGACTAGCGGGGGCAGAGACCCAGTACTTC. Full variable domain (outside the CDR3, taken from reference TRBV9 and TRBJ2-5): DSGVTQTPKHLITATGQRVTLRCSPRSGDLSVYWYQQSLDQGLQFLIQYYNGEERAKGNILERFSAQQFPDLHSELNLSSLELGDSALYFCASSVGRLAGAETQYFGPGTRLLVL.